These T cell receptor beta chains were read from a single sample in a study of blood T cell repertoires in COVID-19. Assay used: immunoSEQ multiplex PCR; TCRdb lists only in-frame clones, some missing. The data hold 300,000 or so clones, with 85% to 90% observed a single time. The sample consisted of peripheral blood. These receptors originate from a man between 65 and 80 years old with acute or convalescent COVID-19. The CDR3 runs from the conserved cysteine through the conserved F or W. A D gene is named only where the DNA matches it firmly. Some rows mark clone size as missing; the rest say once, few, many or name a class of expanded clone.

CDR3 protein	CDR3 DNA	clone size	J gene	D gene	V gene
CASSLGGRSTGELFF	TGTGCCAGCAGCTTAGGCGGGAGGTCGACCGGGGAGCTGTTTTTT	NA	TRBJ2-2	TRBD2	TRBV11-3
CASSLGRVNEQFF	TGCGCCAGCAGCTTGGGTCGAGTCAATGAGCAGTTCTTC	NA	TRBJ2-1	NA	TRBV5-1
CASSQTGTGGSDTQYF	TGCGCCAGCAGCCAAACTGGGACAGGGGGCTCAGATACGCAGTATTTT	NA	TRBJ2-3	TRBD1	TRBV4-1
CASSDGRGRETQYF	TGCGCCAGCAGTGATGGAAGGGGGCGAGAGACCCAGTACTTC	NA	TRBJ2-5	TRBD1	TRBV10-1
CASSEGSGQETQYF	TGCGCCAGCAGTGAAGGTAGCGGACAAGAGACCCAGTACTTC	NA	TRBJ2-5	NA	TRBV10-1
CASSEGASSYTEAFF	TGTGCCAGCAGCGAGGGGGCCTCCTCATACACTGAAGCTTTCTTT	once	TRBJ1-1	TRBD1	TRBV9
CASTPGGTGSYEQYF	TGCGCCAGCACCCCCGGGGGGACAGGGTCTTACGAGCAGTACTTC	NA	TRBJ2-7	TRBD1	TRBV5-1
CASSSAPGRENEKLFF	TGTGCCAGCAGTTCGGCTCCGGGACGGGAGAATGAAAAACTGTTTTTT	NA	TRBJ1-4	NA	TRBV28
CASSPHGQGNPYEQYF	TGCGCCAGCAGCCCCCACGGACAGGGGAACCCCTACGAGCAGTACTTC	NA	TRBJ2-7	TRBD1	TRBV4-1
CASSPTNEKLFF	TGTGCCAGCAGCCCTACTAATGAAAAACTGTTTTTT	NA	TRBJ1-4	NA	TRBV4-2
CSAGDSPNEKLFF	TGCAGCGCTGGGGACAGCCCTAATGAAAAACTGTTTTTT	NA	TRBJ1-4	TRBD1	TRBV29-1
CASSKRSRCWGGHSYNEQFF	TGTGCCAGCAGCAAACGGTCTCGTTGTTGGGGGGGGCACTCCTACAATGAGCAGTTCTTC	NA	TRBJ2-1	NA	TRBV21-1
CASSPTGVGNTIYF	TGTGCCAGCAGCCCCACAGGGGTCGGAAACACCATATATTTT	NA	TRBJ1-3	TRBD1	TRBV5-4
CSASKFGGSSFGEQFF	TGCAGTGCTAGTAAGTTTGGGGGGTCGAGCTTCGGGGAGCAGTTCTTC	once	TRBJ2-1	NA	TRBV20-1
CAWSLAGTSSGELFF	TGTGCCTGGAGTCTGGCAGGAACGTCGTCAGGGGAGCTGTTTTTT	NA	TRBJ2-2	NA	TRBV30
CASSELRGYEQYF	TGTGCCAGCAGTGAACTACGGGGCTACGAGCAGTACTTC	NA	TRBJ2-7	NA	TRBV6-1
CASKTMQWNTEAFF	TGTGCCAGCAAAACTATGCAGTGGAACACTGAAGCTTTCTTT	NA	TRBJ1-1	NA	TRBV6-5
CASSETFFQGRTEAFF	TGTGCCAGCAGTGAAACCTTTTTTCAGGGCCGCACTGAAGCTTTCTTT	NA	TRBJ1-1	NA	TRBV25-1
CASSLGRGPHNEQFF	TGTGCCAGCAGCTTAGGCAGGGGGCCCCACAATGAGCAGTTCTTC	few	TRBJ2-1	TRBD1	TRBV7-7
CASSYPSSGNYGYTF	TGTGCCAGCAGTTACCCCAGCTCCGGGAACTATGGCTACACCTTC	NA	TRBJ1-2	NA	TRBV6-6
CASSERDGRTTNEKLFF	TGTGCCAGCAGTGAGCGGGACGGACGTACAACTAATGAAAAACTGTTTTTT	NA	TRBJ1-4	NA	TRBV25-1
CASSLDGHPPYGYTF	TGTGCCAGCAGCTTAGACGGACATCCACCCTATGGCTACACCTTC	NA	TRBJ1-2	NA	TRBV11-2
CASSAELGGRSTDTQYF	TGCGCCAGCAGTGCGGAACTGGGGGGGAGAAGCACAGATACGCAGTATTTT	NA	TRBJ2-3	TRBD2	TRBV5-1
CASSEQGLAGGPETQYF	TGTGCCAGCAGTGAGCAAGGACTAGCGGGAGGCCCAGAGACCCAGTACTTC	NA	TRBJ2-5	TRBD2	TRBV6-1
CSVLGQGVNTEAFF	TGCAGCGTCCTTGGACAGGGAGTGAACACTGAAGCTTTCTTT	NA	TRBJ1-1	TRBD1	TRBV29-1
CASSLGGVTEAFF	TGTGCCAGCAGCTTAGGTGGAGTCACTGAAGCTTTCTTT	NA	TRBJ1-1	NA	TRBV5-4
CASRGSGNTIYF	TGTGCCAGCCGAGGCTCTGGAAACACCATATATTTT	NA	TRBJ1-3	NA	TRBV28
CASSFQNQPQHF	TGTGCCAGCAGTTTTCAGAATCAGCCCCAGCATTTT	NA	TRBJ1-5	NA	TRBV12-3/TRBV12-4
CAWAKWGGRHTIYF	TGTGCCTGGGCTAAATGGGGGGGGAGACACACCATATATTTT	once	TRBJ1-3	NA	TRBV30
CASSRGTGDQPQHF	TGTGCCAGTAGTCGGGGGACAGGGGATCAGCCCCAGCATTTT	few	TRBJ1-5	TRBD1	TRBV19